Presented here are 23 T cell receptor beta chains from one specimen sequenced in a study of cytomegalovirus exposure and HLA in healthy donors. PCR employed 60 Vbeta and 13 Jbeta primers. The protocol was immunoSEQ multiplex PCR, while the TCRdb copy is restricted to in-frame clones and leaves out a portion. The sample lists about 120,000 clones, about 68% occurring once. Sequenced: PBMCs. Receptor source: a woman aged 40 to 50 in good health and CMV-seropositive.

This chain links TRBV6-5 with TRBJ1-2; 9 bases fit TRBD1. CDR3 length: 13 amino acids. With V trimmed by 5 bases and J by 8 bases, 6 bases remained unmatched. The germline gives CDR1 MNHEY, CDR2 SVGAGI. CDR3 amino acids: CASSRGTGNGYTF. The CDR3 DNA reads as TGTGCCAGCAGTAGAGGGACAGGGAACGGCTACACCTTC.

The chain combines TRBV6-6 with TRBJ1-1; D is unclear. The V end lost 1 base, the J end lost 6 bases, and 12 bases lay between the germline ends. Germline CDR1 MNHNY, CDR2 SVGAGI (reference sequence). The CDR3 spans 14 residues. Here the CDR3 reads CASSYYRLASEAFF. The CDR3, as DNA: TGTGCCAGCAGTTACTACCGTTTGGCTTCTGAAGCTTTCTTT.

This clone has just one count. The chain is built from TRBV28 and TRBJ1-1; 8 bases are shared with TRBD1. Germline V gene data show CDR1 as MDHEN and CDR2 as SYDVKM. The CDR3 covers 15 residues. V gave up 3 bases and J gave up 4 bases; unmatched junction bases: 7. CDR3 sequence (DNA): TGTGCCAGCAGTTTTCAGGGGGCGAAGGGCACTGAAGCTTTCTTT. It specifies CASSFQGAKGTEAFF.

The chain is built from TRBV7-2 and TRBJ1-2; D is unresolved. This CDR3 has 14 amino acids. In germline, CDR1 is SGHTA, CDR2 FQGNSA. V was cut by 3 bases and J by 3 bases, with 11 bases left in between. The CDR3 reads CASSFDTSDYGYTF. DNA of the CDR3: TGTGCCAGCAGCTTCGACACATCCGACTATGGCTACACCTTC.

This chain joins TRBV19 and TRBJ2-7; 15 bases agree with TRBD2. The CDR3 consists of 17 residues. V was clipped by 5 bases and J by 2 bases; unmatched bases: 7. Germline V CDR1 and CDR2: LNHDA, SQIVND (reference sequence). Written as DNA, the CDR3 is TGTGCCAGTAGTCTGGGACTAGCGGGAGGCTATGCCTACGAGCAGTACTTC. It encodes CASSLGLAGGYAYEQYF.

The CDR3 nucleotides read TGTGCCAGCAGTTTATTGGGGACTAGCGGCAATGAGCAGTTCTTC. It encodes CASSLLGTSGNEQFF. The V and J genes are TRBV27 and TRBJ2-1, with 11 bases matching TRBD2. Trimming cost V 1 base and J 6 bases; bases outside gene matches: 2. The CDR3 covers 15 residues. Germline V gives CDR1 MNHEY, CDR2 SMNVEV (reference sequence).

CDR3 sequence: CASSSLGGNTIYF. CDR3 sequence (DNA): TGTGCCAGCAGTTCCCTCGGTGGAAACACCATATATTTT. This sequence joins TRBV28 and TRBJ1-3; D not resolved. The CDR3 consists of 13 residues. The germline gives CDR1 MDHEN, CDR2 SYDVKM. Trimming cost V 4 bases and J 3 bases, with 7 bases left between them.

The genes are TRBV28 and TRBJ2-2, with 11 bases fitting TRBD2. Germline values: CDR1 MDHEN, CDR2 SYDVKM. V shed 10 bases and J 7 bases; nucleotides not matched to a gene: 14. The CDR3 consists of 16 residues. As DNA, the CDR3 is TGTGCCACCACCAGAAATAGCGGGAGGGGAGTCGGGGAGCTGTTTTTT. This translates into CATTRNSGRGVGELFF.

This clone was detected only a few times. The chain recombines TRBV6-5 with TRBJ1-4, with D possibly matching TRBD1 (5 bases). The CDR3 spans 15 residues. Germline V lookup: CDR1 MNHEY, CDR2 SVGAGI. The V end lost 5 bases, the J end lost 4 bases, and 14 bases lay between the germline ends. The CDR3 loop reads CASSPQQGFNEKLFF. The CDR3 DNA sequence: TGTGCCAGCAGTCCCCAGCAGGGATTTAATGAAAAACTGTTTTTT.

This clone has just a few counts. The CDR3 protein is CASTPSRGLAGGEQFF. The DNA of the CDR3 is TGTGCCAGCACCCCAAGCCGGGGACTAGCGGGAGGCGAGCAGTTCTTC. V usage is TRBV7-2 and J usage is TRBJ2-1; TRBD2 agrees at 15 bases. V was clipped by 7 bases and J by 10 bases; unmatched bases: 11. The CDR3 totals 16 residues. Germline V CDR1 and CDR2: SGHTA, FQGNSA.

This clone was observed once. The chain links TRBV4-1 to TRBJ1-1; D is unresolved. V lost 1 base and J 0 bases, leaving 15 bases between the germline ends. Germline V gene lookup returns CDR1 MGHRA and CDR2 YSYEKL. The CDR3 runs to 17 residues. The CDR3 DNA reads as TGCGCCAGCAGCCAAGTTGAACTCCCGAAGATGAACACTGAAGCTTTCTTT. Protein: CASSQVELPKMNTEAFF.

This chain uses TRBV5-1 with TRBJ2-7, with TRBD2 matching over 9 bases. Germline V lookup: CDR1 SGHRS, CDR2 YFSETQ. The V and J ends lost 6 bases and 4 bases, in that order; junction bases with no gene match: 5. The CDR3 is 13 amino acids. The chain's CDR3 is CASTISGSYEQYF. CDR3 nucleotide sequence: TGCGCCAGCACAATTAGCGGGAGTTACGAGCAGTACTTC.

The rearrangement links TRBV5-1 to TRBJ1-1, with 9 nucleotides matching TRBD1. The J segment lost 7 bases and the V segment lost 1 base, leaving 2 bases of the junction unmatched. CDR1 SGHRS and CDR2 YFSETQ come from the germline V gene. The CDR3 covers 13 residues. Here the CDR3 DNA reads TGCGCCAGCAGCTTGCAGACAGGGGGTGAAGCTTTCTTT. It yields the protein CASSLQTGGEAFF.

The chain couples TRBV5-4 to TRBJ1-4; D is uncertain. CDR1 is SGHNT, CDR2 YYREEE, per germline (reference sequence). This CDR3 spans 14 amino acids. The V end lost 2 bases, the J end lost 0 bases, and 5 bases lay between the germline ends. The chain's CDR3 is CASSLAPTNEKLFF. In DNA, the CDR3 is TGTGCCAGCAGCTTAGCACCAACTAATGAAAAACTGTTTTTT.

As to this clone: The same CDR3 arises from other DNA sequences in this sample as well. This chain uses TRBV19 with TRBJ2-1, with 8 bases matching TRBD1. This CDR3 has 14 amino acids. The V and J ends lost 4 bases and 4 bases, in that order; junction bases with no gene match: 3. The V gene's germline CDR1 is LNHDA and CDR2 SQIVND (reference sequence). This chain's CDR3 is CASSTTGEYNEQFF. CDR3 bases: TGTGCCAGTAGTACGACAGGGGAGTACAATGAGCAGTTCTTC.

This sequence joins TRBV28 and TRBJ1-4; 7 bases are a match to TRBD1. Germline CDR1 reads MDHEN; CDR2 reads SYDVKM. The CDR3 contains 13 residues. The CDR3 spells CASRPGGNEKLFF. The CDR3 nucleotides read TGTGCTTCGCGCCCAGGGGGGAATGAAAAACTGTTTTTT.

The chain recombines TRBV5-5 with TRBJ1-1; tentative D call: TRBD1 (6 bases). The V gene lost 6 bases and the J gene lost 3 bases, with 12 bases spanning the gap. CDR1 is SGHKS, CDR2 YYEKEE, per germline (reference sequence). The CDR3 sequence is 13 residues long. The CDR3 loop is CASNKQGDTEAFF. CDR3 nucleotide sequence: TGTGCCAGCAACAAACAGGGCGACACTGAAGCTTTCTTT.

The CDR3 DNA sequence: TGTGCCAGTAGTATTGGGCAGGGGGCGGTGTACGAGCAGTACTTC. Protein sequence: CASSIGQGAVYEQYF. V is TRBV19 and J is TRBJ2-7; 8 bases match TRBD1. The V segment lost 3 bases and the J segment 4 bases; nucleotides outside the gene matches: 8. The CDR3 spans 15 residues. Per the germline V gene, CDR1 is LNHDA and CDR2 is SQIVND (reference sequence).

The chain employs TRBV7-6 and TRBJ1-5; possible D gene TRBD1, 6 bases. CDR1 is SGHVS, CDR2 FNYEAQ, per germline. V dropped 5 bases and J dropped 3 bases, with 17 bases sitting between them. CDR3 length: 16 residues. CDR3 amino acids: CASSLRTDKTNQPQHF. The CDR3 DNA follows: TGTGCCAGCAGCCTTAGGACAGATAAAACCAATCAGCCCCAGCATTTT.

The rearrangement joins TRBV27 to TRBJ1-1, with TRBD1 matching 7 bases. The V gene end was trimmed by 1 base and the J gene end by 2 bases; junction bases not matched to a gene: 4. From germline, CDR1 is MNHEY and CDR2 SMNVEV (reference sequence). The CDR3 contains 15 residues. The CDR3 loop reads CASSLFSGGNTEAFF. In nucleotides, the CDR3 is TGTGCCAGCAGTTTATTTTCAGGGGGAAACACTGAAGCTTTCTTT.

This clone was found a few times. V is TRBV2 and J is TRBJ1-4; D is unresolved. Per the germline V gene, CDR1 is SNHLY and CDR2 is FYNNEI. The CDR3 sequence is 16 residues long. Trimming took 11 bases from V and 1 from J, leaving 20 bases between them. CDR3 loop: CAGLLVRHGTNEKLFF. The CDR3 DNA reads TGTGCCGGGCTTTTGGTCCGGCACGGAACTAATGAAAAACTGTTTTTT.

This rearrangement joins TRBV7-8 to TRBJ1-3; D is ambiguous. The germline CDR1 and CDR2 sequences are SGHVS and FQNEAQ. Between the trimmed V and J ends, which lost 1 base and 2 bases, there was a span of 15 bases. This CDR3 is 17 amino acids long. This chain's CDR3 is CASSLVSPGSTGNTIYF. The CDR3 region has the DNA TGTGCCAGCAGCTTAGTTTCCCCCGGGTCTACTGGAAACACCATATATTTT.

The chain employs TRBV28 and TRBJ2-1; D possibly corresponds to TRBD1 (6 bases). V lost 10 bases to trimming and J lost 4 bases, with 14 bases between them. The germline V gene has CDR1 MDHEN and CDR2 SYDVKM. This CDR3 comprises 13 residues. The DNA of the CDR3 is TGTGCCATCCAGGACAGCCAGTACAATGAGCAGTTCTTC. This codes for CAIQDSQYNEQFF.